This T cell receptor (beta chain) was found in a study of blood T cell repertoires in COVID-19. Original processing methods: Estimates of nucleated cell counts were drawn from the amplification of reference gene primers. Using immunoSEQ multiplex PCR, the repertoire was profiled, and TCRdb retains in-frame clones only, with some absent. The DNA gave D and trimming, while V, J and clone size come from that table. The sample comprises about 220,000 clones, under 90% of which are singletons, and 2% to 3% rests with the top ten. V dropped 3 bases and J dropped 5; count of bases not matched to a gene: 3. The CDR3 extends over 13 amino acids. Per the germline V gene, CDR1 is LNHDA and CDR2 is SQIVND (reference sequence).

This TCR was recovered from a woman aged 40-49 years with active or convalescent COVID-19. The specimen sequenced was peripheral blood. The V gene is TRBV19, the J gene TRBJ2-5; TRBD2 matches at 7 bases. The CDR3 DNA reads TGTGCCAGTAGTATTCAGGGAGGGGAGACCCAGTACTTC. Translation: CASSIQGGETQYF.